The sequence of this TCR beta chain was determined in a study of T cells in Graves' hyperthyroidism and ophthalmopathy (dated by TCRdb to between 2018 and 2021). In the study overall: Peripheral blood was collected at initial diagnosis, before any treatment. TCR V-J signatures able to tell the groups apart were searched for in a discovery cohort of more than 90 patients, of whom around 42 had Graves' ophthalmopathy and 55 to 65 had stable Graves' hyperthyroidism. Prospective prediction of ophthalmopathy was tested in an independent validation cohort consisting of 18 to 20 hyperthyroidism patients and more than 15 patients who later progressed to ophthalmopathy. The approximately 100 discovery patients were randomly divided into training and test sets at a 7:3 ratio. In several Graves' hyperthyroidism patients, the study also compared T-cell repertoires from thyroid tissue with T-cell repertoires from blood. After blood sampling, hyperthyroidism patients were treated with methimazole at a starting dose of 30 mg daily, and ophthalmopathy patients were treated with high-dose intravenous methylprednisolone. The paper reports TCR Vbeta CDR3 sequencing of 135 peripheral blood samples: some 41 ophthalmopathy, around 80 hyperthyroidism and around 17 progressor patients. Points the paper makes about the study in general: In validation, the model predicted progression to ophthalmopathy with just under 71% sensitivity and less than 75% specificity, a median of about 6 months before onset. A model built on a 13 V-J signature distinguished ophthalmopathy from stable hyperthyroidism, reaching approximately 89% sensitivity and under 84% specificity in cross-validation and 80%/75% in testing. No statistical method was used to set the sample size in advance, and investigators knew the group allocation. Most expanded thyroid clonotypes (frequency above 0.001) were also found in blood, which suggests that blood repertoires may mirror thyroid immune responses.

Graves' hyperthyroidism was defined as stable when no progression to ophthalmopathy occurred over 18 months of follow-up. Hyperthyroidism patients were newly diagnosed, with disease duration under 2 months, and aged 18 to 65 years. Patients with uncontrolled infections, other autoimmune diseases, pregnancy or lactation were excluded. Clinical symptoms, serum thyroxine and TRAb, thyroid ultrasound, and orbital computed tomography formed the basis for the diagnoses. Ficoll-Paque density gradient centrifugation was used to isolate PBMCs from 9.5 to 10 ml of fresh peripheral blood. Total RNA was extracted using Trizol reagent, and RNA quality was assessed on an Agilent 2100 Bioanalyzer. Unmatched junction bases come to 11, with V trimmed by 2 bases and J by 12 bases. Via the germline V gene, CDR1 is MNHEY and CDR2 SVGEGT. The CDR3, cysteine through phenylalanine, is 15 amino acids long. Only the CDR3 region is kept as DNA, spanning 45 bases read in frame from base 1.

Amplification of TCR beta CDR3 regions was carried out from RNA transcripts. For the first round of RT-PCR on the TCR CDR3, the HTBI primer set was used together with the Qiagen OneStep RT-PCR kit. Libraries were constructed in a second round of multiplex PCR, after which size selection and purification were performed. Paired-end sequencing of the libraries was performed with 100 bp reads on an Illumina HiSeq2000. From the authors' description of their analysis: Raw data were processed with SOAPnuke, discarding reads with adapters, uncalled bases, mean Phred below 15, or no exact constant-primer or identifier match. High-quality paired reads were merged using COPE v1.2.5, and each unique nucleotide sequence was defined as a clonotype. MiTCR v1.1 was used to align the clonotypes against IMGT TRBV, TRBD and TRBJ reference segments. Analysis was restricted to V-J combinations with a frequency above 0.0001, which covered over 98% of repertoires. The TCS score was defined as F50 (clonal expansion) divided by E x V (chaos), with BLOSUM62-based TCRdist calculated between CDR3 peptides within each V-J. Welch's t-statistics and random forest reduced 450 to 600 V-J features to roughly 13, which were used in a naive Bayes classifier (R e1071). Using fastp at Q25 and MiXCR, TCRdb reprocessed the public reads and kept productive beta chains. Rows are unified per CDR3 protein, each entry keeping the most common DNA and genes. These V and J calls are TCRdb output, not the study's own analysis. The sample records around 560,000 distinct CDR3 sequences, approximately 16% of which are singletons. The ten largest account for 15% to 20% of the sample.

Details on this clonotype: Its recognized antigen is unknown. Base qualities are missing; no much larger clone stands one base away.

Sequencing was done on a sample of blood. The rearranged segments are TRBV6-2 or TRBV6-3 and TRBJ2-1; 9 of the junction bases match TRBD1. The TCR sequence derives from a woman under 30 with Graves' hyperthyroidism. The nucleotide sequence is TGTGCCAGCAGTTACGGGGGACAGGGCAAGAGGGGGCAGTTCTTC. Its translation is CASSYGGQGKRGQFF.